This TCR beta chain was sequenced for a study of T cell responses to AZD1222 COVID-19 vaccine. Whole-study findings and limits: Donors skewed white British and female; clonal diversity was possibly underestimated.

Recipients boosted at about 4 weeks or about 12 weeks are pooled. This CDR3 is built from 16 residues. Germline loops: CDR1 LGHNA, CDR2 YNFKEQ. Trimming cost V 1 base and J 4 bases; bases outside gene matches: 5. Concerning this clone itself: Its antigen is unknown.

Generated by immunoSEQ multiplex PCR, the TCRdb table keeps only in-frame clones and is missing some. This table holds 250,000 to 300,000 clones, almost 95% found once. The receptor's source is an adult who received the AZD1222 COVID-19 vaccine. This chain connects TRBV4-2 to TRBJ2-3, with 10 bases matching TRBD2. This specimen consisted of peripheral blood, obtained 28 days after the second AZD1222 dose. CDR3 in DNA: TGTGCCAGCAGCCAAGGGGTAGCGGGAGGTGCAGATACGCAGTATTTT. This encodes CASSQGVAGGADTQYF.